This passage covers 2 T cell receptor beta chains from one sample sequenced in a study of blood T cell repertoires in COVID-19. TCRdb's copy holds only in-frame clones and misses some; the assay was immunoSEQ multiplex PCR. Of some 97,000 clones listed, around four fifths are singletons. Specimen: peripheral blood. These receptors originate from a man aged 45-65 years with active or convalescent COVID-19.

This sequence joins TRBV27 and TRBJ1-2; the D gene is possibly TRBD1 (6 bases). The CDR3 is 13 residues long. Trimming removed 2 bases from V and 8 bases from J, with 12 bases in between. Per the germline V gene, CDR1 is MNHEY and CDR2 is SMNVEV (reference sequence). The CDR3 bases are TGTGCCAGCAGTTTAGGACAGTTGCAGGGCTACACCTTC. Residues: CASSLGQLQGYTF.

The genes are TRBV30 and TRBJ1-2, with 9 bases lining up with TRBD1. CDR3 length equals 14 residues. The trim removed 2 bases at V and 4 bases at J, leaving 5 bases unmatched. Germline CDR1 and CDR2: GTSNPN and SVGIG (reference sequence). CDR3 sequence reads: CAWSFTGGGYGYTF. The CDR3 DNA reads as TGTGCCTGGAGTTTTACAGGGGGCGGCTATGGCTACACCTTC.